The rows below give T cell receptor beta chains drawn from one sample of a study of OX40 agonist ivuxolimab in advanced cancers. Clones were read by immunoSEQ multiplex PCR, and TCRdb kept only the in-frame ones, dropping some. The sample yields under 40,000 clones, around nine tenths seen once. The material was CD4+ or CD8+ T cells sorted from blood, obtained in a trial of the OX40 agonist ivuxolimab. The receptor source for this set is an adult with an advanced solid tumor such as melanoma, head and neck, liver or kidney cancer. CDR3s include the opening cysteine and the closing phenylalanine or tryptophan. The order of the fields is J gene, D gene, clone size, V gene, CDR3 protein, CDR3 DNA. A D gene is named only where the DNA matches it firmly. Size tells how often a clone was seen (once, few, many) or the class of an expanded clone, and some rows leave it out.

TRBJ2-3,TRBD2,.,TRBV27,CASSAGLAGDTQYF,TGTGCCAGCAGTGCGGGACTAGCGGGAGATACGCAGTATTTT
TRBJ2-1,.,.,TRBV5-1,CASSFTGGIDEQFF,TGCGCCAGCAGCTTTACGGGGGGCATCGATGAGCAGTTCTTC
TRBJ1-1,.,.,TRBV13,CAGSRMSQIGQTEAFF,TGTGCCGGCAGCCGTATGTCGCAGATAGGACAGACTGAAGCTTTCTTT
TRBJ2-3,.,.,TRBV27,CASMIWDTQYF,TGTGCCAGCATGATCTGGGATACGCAGTATTTT
TRBJ2-1,TRBD1,.,TRBV19,CASSDFNRGLSYNEQFF,TGTGCCAGTAGTGACTTCAACAGGGGGCTATCCTACAATGAGCAGTTCTTC
TRBJ2-3,.,once,TRBV27,CASSLSQAHEQYF,TGTGCCAGCAGTTTGTCGCAAGCACATGAGCAGTATTTT
TRBJ2-1,TRBD2,.,TRBV5-1,CASSLAPLARFYNEQFF,TGCGCCAGCAGCCTGGCCCCACTAGCGCGGTTTTACAATGAGCAGTTCTTC
TRBJ2-1,.,.,TRBV18,CASSRMRDNEQFF,TGTGCCAGCTCACGAATGAGGGACAATGAGCAGTTCTTC
TRBJ2-7,.,.,TRBV27,CASSLPPVSGFYEQYF,TGTGCCAGCAGCCTCCCCCCGGTTAGCGGTTTTTACGAGCAGTACTTC
TRBJ2-3,TRBD2,.,TRBV15,CATSRVGSLAGDTQYF,TGTGCCACCAGCAGAGTAGGGAGTCTAGCGGGGGATACGCAGTATTTT
TRBJ2-2,.,.,TRBV11-3,CASSPHDPKHTGELFF,TGTGCCAGCAGCCCCCACGACCCAAAGCACACCGGGGAGCTGTTTTTT
TRBJ1-2,TRBD1,.,TRBV19,CGSGTDGYTF,TGTGGCTCCGGGACAGACGGCTACACCTTC
TRBJ2-6,.,.,TRBV27,CASTAGSSGANVLTF,TGTGCCAGCACGGCAGGAAGCTCTGGGGCCAACGTCCTGACTTTC
TRBJ2-7,TRBD2,.,TRBV27,CASSISGRPTYEQYF,TGTGCCAGCAGTATTAGCGGGAGGCCCACCTACGAGCAGTACTTC
TRBJ2-7,.,.,TRBV5-6,CASSLSSYEQYF,TGTGCCAGCAGCTTGAGCTCCTACGAGCAGTACTTC
TRBJ2-7,.,.,TRBV9,CASSPTGGITYEQYF,TGTGCCAGCAGCCCCACTGGGGGCATCACCTACGAGCAGTACTTC
TRBJ1-6,.,.,TRBV4-2,CASSQTDLSSYNSPLHF,TGTGCCAGCAGCCAGACCGACTTGAGCTCCTATAATTCACCCCTCCACTTT
TRBJ2-7,TRBD2,.,TRBV19,CASSMEGLAGGPLYEQYF,TGTGCCAGTAGTATGGAGGGTCTAGCGGGAGGGCCCTTATACGAGCAGTACTTC
TRBJ1-5,TRBD1,.,TRBV6-5,CASRRQGSLQPQHF,TGTGCCAGCAGGAGACAGGGTTCGCTTCAGCCCCAGCATTTT
TRBJ2-1,.,.,TRBV29-1,CSVEDGYNEQFF,TGCAGCGTTGAAGATGGTTACAATGAGCAGTTCTTC
TRBJ2-5,.,.,TRBV7-9,CASSLGLQETQYF,TGTGCCAGCAGCTTAGGCCTCCAAGAGACCCAGTACTTC
TRBJ1-5,TRBD1,.,TRBV28,CASSWTGGSNQPQHF,TGTGCCAGCAGTTGGACAGGGGGGAGCAATCAGCCCCAGCATTTT
TRBJ2-6,.,.,TRBV28,CASSLPGLGSGANVLTF,TGTGCCAGCAGTTTACCAGGCCTCGGCTCTGGGGCCAACGTCCTGACTTTC
TRBJ2-1,TRBD2,few,TRBV6-5,CASGREPFF,TGTGCCAGCGGGCGGGAGCCGTTCTTC
TRBJ2-6,TRBD1,.,TRBV5-4,CASSQTGTGANVLTF,TGTGCCAGCAGCCAGACAGGGACCGGGGCCAACGTCCTGACTTTC
TRBJ2-5,.,.,TRBV29-1,CSAPGKEDGLTQYF,TGCAGCGCTCCAGGGAAAGAAGATGGTTTGACCCAGTACTTC
TRBJ2-7,.,.,TRBV10-3,CAISDGRTTYEQYF,TGTGCCATCAGTGATGGCCGGACAACCTACGAGCAGTACTTC
TRBJ1-2,.,.,TRBV7-9,CVSSLVGVSVGYGYTF,TGTGTCAGCAGCTTAGTAGGGGTTTCTGTGGGTTATGGCTACACCTTC
TRBJ1-3,.,.,TRBV6-1,CASSDLWVLSSGNTIYF,TGTGCCAGCAGTGATCTGTGGGTCCTCAGCTCTGGAAACACCATATATTTT
TRBJ2-5,.,.,TRBV19,CASSIDWGHQQETQYF,TGTGCCAGTAGTATAGATTGGGGACACCAACAAGAGACCCAGTACTTC
TRBJ2-3,.,.,TRBV10-3,CAIRVRSRDTVADGTDTQYF,TGTGCCATCAGAGTCAGATCCCGGGACACCGTTGCCGATGGTACAGATACGCAGTATTTT
TRBJ1-1,.,.,TRBV7-9,CASSLDWGGRAFF,TGTGCCAGCAGCTTAGATTGGGGGGGAAGAGCTTTCTTT